This TCR beta chain was documented in a study of cytomegalovirus exposure and HLA in healthy donors. Both 60 Vbeta primers and 13 Jbeta primers went into the PCR. Produced via immunoSEQ multiplex PCR; TCRdb's table is partial and in-frame only. Among about 140,000 clones listed, around 85% were seen once. Study-level points and caveats: Common viral pathogens seemed to be connected with several of the most significant clusters, according to a later analysis.

Donors counted as nominally healthy when sampled, yet unrecorded immune exposures were likely. Worth noting for this clone: Its antigen is still unknown.

This receptor was identified in a woman in her 30s in good health and CMV-seronegative. Source material: PBMCs.

CDR3 DNA sequence: TGTGCCTGTTCCCAAGTTCAGGGGAGCTACGAGCAGTACTTC. This codes for CACSQVQGSYEQYF. The rearrangement uses TRBV30 and TRBJ2-7, with a weak D call TRBD1 (6 bases). The germline CDR1 and CDR2 sequences are GTSNPN and SVGIG (reference sequence). The ends were cut back, 6 bases at V and 3 bases at J, with 18 bases in the middle. The CDR3 runs to 14 residues.